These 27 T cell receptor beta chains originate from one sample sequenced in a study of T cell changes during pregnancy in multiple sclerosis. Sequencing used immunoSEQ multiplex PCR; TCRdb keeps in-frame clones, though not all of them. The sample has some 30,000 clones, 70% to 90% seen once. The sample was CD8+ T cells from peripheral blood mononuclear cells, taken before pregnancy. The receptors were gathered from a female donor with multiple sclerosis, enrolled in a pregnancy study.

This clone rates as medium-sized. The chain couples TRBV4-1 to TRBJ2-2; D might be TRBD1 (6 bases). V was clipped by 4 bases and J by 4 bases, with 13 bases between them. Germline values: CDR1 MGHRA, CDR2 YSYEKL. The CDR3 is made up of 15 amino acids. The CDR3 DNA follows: TGCGCCAGCAGCCCCGAACTAGGGGGCACCGGGGAGCTGTTTTTT. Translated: CASSPELGGTGELFF.

This CDR3 is CASSYDSAWGQPQHF. CDR3 nucleotide sequence: TGCGCCAGCAGCTACGACAGTGCTTGGGGCCAGCCCCAGCATTTT. V is TRBV5-1 and J is TRBJ1-5; D may be TRBD1 (5 bases). This CDR3 comprises 15 residues. Germline V gives CDR1 SGHRS, CDR2 YFSETQ. V lost 3 bases to trimming and J lost 7 bases, with 17 bases between them.

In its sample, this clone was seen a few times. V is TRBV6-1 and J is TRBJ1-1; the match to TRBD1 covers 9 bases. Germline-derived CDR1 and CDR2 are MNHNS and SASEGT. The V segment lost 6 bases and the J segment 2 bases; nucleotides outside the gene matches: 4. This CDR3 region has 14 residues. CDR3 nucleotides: TGTGCCAGCAGCTGGGACAGGGCTAACACTGAAGCTTTCTTT. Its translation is CASSWDRANTEAFF.

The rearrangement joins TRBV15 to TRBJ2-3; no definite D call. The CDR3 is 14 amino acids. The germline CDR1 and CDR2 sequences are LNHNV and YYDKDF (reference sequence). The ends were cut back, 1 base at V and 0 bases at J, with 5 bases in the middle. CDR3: CATSRGGSTDTQYF. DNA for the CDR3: TGTGCCACCAGCAGAGGCGGTAGCACAGATACGCAGTATTTT.

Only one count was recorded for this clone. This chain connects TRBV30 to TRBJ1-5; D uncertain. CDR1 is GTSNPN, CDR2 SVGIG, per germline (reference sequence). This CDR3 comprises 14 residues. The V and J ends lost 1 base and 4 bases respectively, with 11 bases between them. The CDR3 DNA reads TGTGCCTGGAGTGAGGTGGCGAGGAATCAGCCCCAGCATTTT. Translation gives CAWSEVARNQPQHF.

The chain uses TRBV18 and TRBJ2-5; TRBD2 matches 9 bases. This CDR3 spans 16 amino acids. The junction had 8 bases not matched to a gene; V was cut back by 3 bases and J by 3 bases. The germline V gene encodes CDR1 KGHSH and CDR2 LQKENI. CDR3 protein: CASSPPERGVEETQYF. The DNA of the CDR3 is TGTGCCAGCTCACCCCCAGAGCGGGGGGTGGAAGAGACCCAGTACTTC.

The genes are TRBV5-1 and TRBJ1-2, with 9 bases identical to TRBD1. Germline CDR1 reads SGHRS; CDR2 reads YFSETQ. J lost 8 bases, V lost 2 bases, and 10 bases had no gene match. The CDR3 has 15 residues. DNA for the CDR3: TGCGCCAGCAGCTTTTTACAGGGGGCGCCACGAGGCTACACCTTC. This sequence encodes CASSFLQGAPRGYTF.

CDR3 in amino acids: CASSFWQATYGYTF. CDR3 nucleotide sequence: TGTGCCAGCAGCTTTTGGCAGGCCACTTATGGCTACACCTTC. This rearrangement joins TRBV5-6 to TRBJ1-2; D is unclear. With 2 bases removed from V and 5 bases from J, the gap between germline ends came to 13 bases. In germline, CDR1 is SGHDT, CDR2 YYEEEE. The CDR3 length is 14 residues.

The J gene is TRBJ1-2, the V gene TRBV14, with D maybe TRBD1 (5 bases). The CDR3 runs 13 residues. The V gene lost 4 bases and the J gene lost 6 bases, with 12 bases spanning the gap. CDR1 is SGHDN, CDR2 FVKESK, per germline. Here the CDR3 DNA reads TGTGCCAGCAGCCGATCAGGGTGGCATGGCTACACCTTC. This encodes CASSRSGWHGYTF. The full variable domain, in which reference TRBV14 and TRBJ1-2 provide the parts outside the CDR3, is EAGVTQFPSHSVIEKGQTVTLRCDPISGHDNLYWYRRVMGKEIKFLLHFVKESKQDESGMPNNRFLAERTGGTYSTLKVQPAELEDSGVYFCASSRSGWHGYTFGSGTRLTVV.

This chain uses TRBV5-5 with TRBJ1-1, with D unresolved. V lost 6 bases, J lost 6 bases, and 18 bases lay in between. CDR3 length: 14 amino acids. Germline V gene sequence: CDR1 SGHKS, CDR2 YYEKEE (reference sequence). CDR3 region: CASTFTEGQSEAFF. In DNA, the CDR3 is TGTGCCAGCACCTTTACCGAGGGCCAATCTGAAGCTTTCTTT.

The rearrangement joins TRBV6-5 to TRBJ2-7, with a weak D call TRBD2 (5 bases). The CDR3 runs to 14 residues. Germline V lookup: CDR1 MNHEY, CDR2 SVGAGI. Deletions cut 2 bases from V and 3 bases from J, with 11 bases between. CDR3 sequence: CASSYIYGGYEQYF. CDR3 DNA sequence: TGTGCCAGCAGTTACATTTACGGAGGCTACGAGCAGTACTTC.

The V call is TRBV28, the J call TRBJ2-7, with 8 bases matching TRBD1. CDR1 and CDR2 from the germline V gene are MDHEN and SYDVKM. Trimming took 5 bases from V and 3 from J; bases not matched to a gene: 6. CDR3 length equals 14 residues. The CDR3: CASSETGERYEQYF. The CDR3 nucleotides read TGTGCCAGCAGTGAGACAGGGGAGCGCTACGAGCAGTACTTC. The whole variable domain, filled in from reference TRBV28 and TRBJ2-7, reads DVKVTQSSRYLVKRTGEKVFLECVQDMDHENMFWYRQDPGLGLRLIYFSYDVKMKEKGDIPEGYSVSREKKERFSLILESASTNQTSMYLCASSETGERYEQYFGPGTRLTVT.

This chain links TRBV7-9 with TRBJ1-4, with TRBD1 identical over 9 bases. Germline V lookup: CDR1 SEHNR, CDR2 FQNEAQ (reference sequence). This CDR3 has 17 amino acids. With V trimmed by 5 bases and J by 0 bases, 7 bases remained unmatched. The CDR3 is CASSGGQGTSTNEKLFF. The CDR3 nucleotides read TGTGCCAGCAGCGGAGGACAGGGGACTTCAACTAATGAAAAACTGTTTTTT.

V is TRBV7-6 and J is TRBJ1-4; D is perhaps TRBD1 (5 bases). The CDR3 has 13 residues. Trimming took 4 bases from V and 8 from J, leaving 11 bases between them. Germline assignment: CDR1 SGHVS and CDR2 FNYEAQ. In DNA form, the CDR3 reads TGTGCCAGCAGCTCCCGACAGAACGAAAAACTGTTTTTT. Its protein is CASSSRQNEKLFF. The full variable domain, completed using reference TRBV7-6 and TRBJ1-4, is GAGVSQSPRYKVTKRGQDVALRCDPISGHVSLYWYRQALGQGPEFLTYFNYEAQQDKSGLPNDRFSAERPEGSISTLTIQRTEQRDSAMYRCASSSRQNEKLFFGSGTQLSVL.

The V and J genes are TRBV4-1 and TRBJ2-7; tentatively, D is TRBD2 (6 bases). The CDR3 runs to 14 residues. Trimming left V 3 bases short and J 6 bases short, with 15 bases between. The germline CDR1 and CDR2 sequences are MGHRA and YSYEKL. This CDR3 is CASSQPGGRPEQYF. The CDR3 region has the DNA TGCGCCAGCAGCCAGCCCGGGGGACGGCCCGAGCAGTACTTC.

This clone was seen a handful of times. CDR3 loop: CATSRGTEGSYEKLFF. CDR3 bases: TGTGCCACCAGCAGAGGGACAGAGGGGAGTTATGAAAAACTGTTTTTT. The chain combines TRBV15 with TRBJ1-4, with D possibly matching TRBD1 (6 bases). The CDR3 covers 16 residues. Germline assignment: CDR1 LNHNV and CDR2 YYDKDF (reference sequence). V was pared by 1 base and J by 6 bases, with 15 bases between.

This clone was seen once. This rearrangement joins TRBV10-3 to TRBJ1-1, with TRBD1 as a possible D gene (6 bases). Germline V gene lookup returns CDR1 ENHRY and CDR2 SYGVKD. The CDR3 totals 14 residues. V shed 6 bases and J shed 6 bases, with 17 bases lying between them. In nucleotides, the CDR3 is TGTGCCATCAGCCTACAGGGAATCCTCGCTGAAGCTTTCTTT. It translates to CAISLQGILAEAFF.

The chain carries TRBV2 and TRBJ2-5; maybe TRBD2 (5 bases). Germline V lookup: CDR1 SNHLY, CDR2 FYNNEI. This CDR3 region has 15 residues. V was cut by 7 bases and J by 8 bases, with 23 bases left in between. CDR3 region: CASILADGELPTQYF. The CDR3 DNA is TGTGCCAGCATCCTCGCGGATGGGGAGTTGCCTACCCAGTACTTC.

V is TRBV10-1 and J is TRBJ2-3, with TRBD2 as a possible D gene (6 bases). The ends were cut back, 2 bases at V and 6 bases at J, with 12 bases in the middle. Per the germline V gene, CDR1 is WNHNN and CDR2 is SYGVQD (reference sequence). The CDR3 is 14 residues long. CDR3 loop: CASSESRGLDTQYF. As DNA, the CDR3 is TGCGCCAGCAGTGAGAGTAGGGGACTGGATACGCAGTATTTT.

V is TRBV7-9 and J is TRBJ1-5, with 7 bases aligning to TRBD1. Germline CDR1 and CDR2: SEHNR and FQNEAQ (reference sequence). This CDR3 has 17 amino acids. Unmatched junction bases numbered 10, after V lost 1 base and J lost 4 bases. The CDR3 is CASSLGDSGTVNQPQHF. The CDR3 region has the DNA TGTGCCAGCAGCTTAGGAGATTCCGGGACAGTAAATCAGCCCCAGCATTTT.

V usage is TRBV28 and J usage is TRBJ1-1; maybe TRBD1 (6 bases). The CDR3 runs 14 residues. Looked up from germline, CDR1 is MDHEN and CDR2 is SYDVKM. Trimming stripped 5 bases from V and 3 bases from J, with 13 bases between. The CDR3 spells CASSLTGSDTEAFF. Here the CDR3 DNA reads TGTGCCAGCAGTCTCACAGGGTCAGACACTGAAGCTTTCTTT.

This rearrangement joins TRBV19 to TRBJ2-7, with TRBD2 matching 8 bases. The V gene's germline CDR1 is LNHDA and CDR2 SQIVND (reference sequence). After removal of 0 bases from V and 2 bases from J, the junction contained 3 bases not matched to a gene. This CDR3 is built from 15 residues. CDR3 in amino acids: CASSIELADPYEQYF. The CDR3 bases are TGTGCCAGTAGTATAGAACTAGCGGACCCCTACGAGCAGTACTTC.

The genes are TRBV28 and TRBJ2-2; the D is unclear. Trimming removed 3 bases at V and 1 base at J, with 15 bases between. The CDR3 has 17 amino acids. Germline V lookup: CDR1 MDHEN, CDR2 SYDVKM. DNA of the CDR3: TGTGCCAGCAGTTTGTACCAGGCTCTCCTGAACACCGGGGAGCTGTTTTTT. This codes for CASSLYQALLNTGELFF.

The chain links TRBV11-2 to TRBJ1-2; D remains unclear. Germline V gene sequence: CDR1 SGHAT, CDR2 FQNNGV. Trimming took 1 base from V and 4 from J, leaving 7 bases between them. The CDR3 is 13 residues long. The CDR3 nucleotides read TGTGCCAGCAGCTTAGGCCGTAGCTATGGCTACACCTTC. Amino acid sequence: CASSLGRSYGYTF.

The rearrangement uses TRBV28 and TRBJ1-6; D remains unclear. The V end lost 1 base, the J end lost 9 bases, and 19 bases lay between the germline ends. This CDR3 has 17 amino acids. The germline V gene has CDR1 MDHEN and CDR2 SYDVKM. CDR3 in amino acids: CASSLYLRGTSSSPLHF. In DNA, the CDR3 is TGTGCCAGCAGTTTATATCTGCGGGGAACGAGTAGTTCACCCCTCCACTTT.

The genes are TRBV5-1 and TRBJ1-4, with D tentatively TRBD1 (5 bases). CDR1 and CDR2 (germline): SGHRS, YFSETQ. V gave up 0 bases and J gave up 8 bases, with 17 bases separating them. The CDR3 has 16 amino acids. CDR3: CASSLAGMGLGEKLFF. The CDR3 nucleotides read TGCGCCAGCAGCTTGGCCGGTATGGGACTGGGAGAAAAACTGTTTTTT.

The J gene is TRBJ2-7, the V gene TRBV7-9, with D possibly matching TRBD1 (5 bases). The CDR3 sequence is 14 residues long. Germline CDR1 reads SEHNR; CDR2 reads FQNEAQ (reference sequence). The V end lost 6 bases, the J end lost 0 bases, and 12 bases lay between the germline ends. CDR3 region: CASRIDSISYEQYF. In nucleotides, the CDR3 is TGTGCCAGCAGAATCGACAGTATCTCCTACGAGCAGTACTTC.